This T cell receptor beta chain appears in the sequencing data of a study of Tregs in tolerant kidney transplant recipients. Germline values: CDR1 LGHNA, CDR2 YNFKEQ. The CDR3 length is 16 residues. V lost 2 bases, J lost 4 bases, and 17 bases lay in between. The repertoire was sequenced with immunoSEQ multiplex PCR; TCRdb's copy has only in-frame clones and lacks some. The sample records approximately 43,000 clones, 75% to 95% being singletons. The study's findings and limits: Tregs expanded with activated donor B cells seemed most donor-specific. Biological reproducibility was not directly addressed, but technical replication error appeared minimal.

A single count supports this clone. Its antigen is not identified. The chain carries TRBV4-2 and TRBJ1-2; possible D gene TRBD1, 6 bases. The sequence derives from a human donor in good health. Source material: Tregs from blood. This CDR3 reads CASSQRWGQGRYGYTF. The CDR3 nucleotides are TGTGCCAGCAGCCAAAGGTGGGGGCAGGGTCGCTATGGCTACACCTTC.